The 28 T cell receptor beta chains below come from one sample, sequenced in a study of OX40 agonist ivuxolimab in advanced cancers. The assay was immunoSEQ multiplex PCR, and TCRdb's table has in-frame clones only and misses some. The sample lists about 80,000 clones, approximately 86% seen once, with 1.5% to 2% in the top ten. The sample consisted of CD4+ or CD8+ T cells sorted from blood, taken in a trial of the OX40 agonist ivuxolimab. Receptors were obtained from an adult with an advanced solid tumor such as melanoma, head and neck, liver or kidney cancer.

V is TRBV7-2 and J is TRBJ2-3; maybe TRBD2 (6 bases). V gave up 5 bases and J gave up 2 bases, with 14 bases separating them. Germline CDR1 SGHTA, CDR2 FQGNSA. The CDR3 is made up of 15 amino acids. The CDR3 region is CASSPDGGFTDTQYF. The CDR3 region has the DNA TGTGCCAGCAGCCCCGACGGGGGATTCACAGATACGCAGTATTTT.

The chain carries TRBV12-5 and TRBJ2-7; 7 positions agree with TRBD2. The CDR3 is 13 residues long. CDR1 is LGHNT and CDR2 is FRNRAP in the germline V gene. V lost 4 bases to trimming and J lost 3 bases; unmatched junction nucleotides: 3. CDR3 sequence (DNA): TGTGCTAGTGGTTCGGGACTACACTACGAGCAGTACTTC. The encoded protein is CASGSGLHYEQYF.

The genes are TRBV7-2 and TRBJ2-7, with TRBD2 as a possible D gene (6 bases). In germline, CDR1 is SGHTA, CDR2 FQGNSA. Between the trimmed V and J ends, which lost 1 base and 1 base, there was a span of 14 bases. The CDR3 runs to 16 residues. The CDR3 is CASSLVLGAGSYEQYF. As DNA, the CDR3 is TGTGCCAGCAGCTTAGTATTAGGGGCGGGATCCTACGAGCAGTACTTC.

The rearrangement uses TRBV5-4 and TRBJ2-4; D possibly matches TRBD1 or TRBD2 (5 bases each). The germline V gene has CDR1 SGHNT and CDR2 YYREEE (reference sequence). Trimming stripped 2 bases from V and 0 bases from J, with 9 bases between. CDR3 length: 15 residues. CDR3 in DNA: TGTGCCAGCAGCTTTTCCGGGACAGCCAAAAACATTCAGTACTTC. Its protein is CASSFSGTAKNIQYF.

The chain employs TRBV2 and TRBJ1-2; D unclear. V lost 7 bases, J lost 0 bases, and 9 bases lay in between. The CDR3 has 13 amino acids. CDR1 is SNHLY, CDR2 FYNNEI, per germline. CDR3 sequence: CASTGTPNYGYTF. The CDR3 DNA follows: TGTGCCAGCACCGGAACCCCTAACTATGGCTACACCTTC.

This chain uses TRBV6-4 with TRBJ2-7; 7 positions match TRBD1. CDR3 length: 14 amino acids. The J segment lost 0 bases and the V segment lost 6 bases, leaving 5 bases of the junction unmatched. Germline V CDR1 and CDR2: MRHNA, SNTAGT. The CDR3, as DNA: TGTGCCAGCAGCAAAAGGGACAGCTCCTACGAGCAGTACTTC. Its translation: CASSKRDSSYEQYF.

This clone was observed a few times. The rearrangement links TRBV4-1 to TRBJ1-4; a possible D gene is TRBD1 (6 bases). V lost 2 bases and J 0 bases, leaving 19 bases between the germline ends. The CDR3 spans 19 residues. CDR1 MGHRA and CDR2 YSYEKL come from the germline V gene. The CDR3 here is CASSQRDTGELATNEKLFF. CDR3 in DNA: TGCGCCAGCAGCCAAAGGGACACTGGTGAATTAGCAACTAATGAAAAACTGTTTTTT.

This chain's CDR3 is CASSQATGTTNEKLFF. The DNA of the CDR3 is TGTGCCAGCAGCCAGGCTACAGGGACTACTAATGAAAAACTGTTTTTT. The genes are TRBV4-2 and TRBJ1-4; D may be TRBD1 (6 bases). CDR3 length equals 16 residues. Germline loops: CDR1 LGHNA, CDR2 YNFKEQ. The germline V and J ends were trimmed by 3 bases and 2 bases, with 13 bases remaining between them.

The chain recombines TRBV4-3 with TRBJ2-1, with 7 bases aligning to TRBD1. This CDR3 has 14 residues. In germline, CDR1 is LGHNA, CDR2 YSLEER. Germline trimming cut 4 bases from V and 9 bases from J; bases unmatched to any gene: 9. CDR3 DNA sequence: TGCGCCAGCAGCCCAATGACAGGGCGGTTTGAGCAGTTCTTC. This gives the protein CASSPMTGRFEQFF.

This chain joins TRBV18 and TRBJ1-5; TRBD1 matches 8 bases. Germline CDR1 and CDR2: KGHSH and LQKENI. The CDR3 is 17 residues long. V trimming: 0 bases; J trimming: 4 bases; junction bases outside the gene matches: 8. CDR3 sequence reads: CASSPPAGTGLNQPQHF. The CDR3, as DNA: TGTGCCAGCTCACCACCCGCCGGGACAGGACTAAATCAGCCCCAGCATTTT.

The CDR3 DNA is TGTGCCAGCAGCCGATGGACAGGGAGCTCCTACGAGCAGTACTTC. It specifies CASSRWTGSSYEQYF. This rearrangement joins TRBV14 to TRBJ2-5; TRBD1 matches at 8 bases. The J call may be mistaken, given a closer DNA end match to TRBJ2-7. The germline CDR1 and CDR2 sequences are SGHDN and FVKESK. The CDR3 runs to 15 residues.

In its sample, this clone ranks as medium-sized. This chain joins TRBV6-6 and TRBJ1-6; tentatively, D is TRBD1 (6 bases). From germline, CDR1 is MNHNY and CDR2 SVGAGI (reference sequence). Between the trimmed V and J ends, which lost 7 bases and 7 bases, there was a span of 17 bases. CDR3 length: 15 amino acids. For the CDR3, the DNA is TGTGCCAGCAACTACGGAAGTGACAGGAATTCACCCCTCCACTTT. It translates to CASNYGSDRNSPLHF.

V is TRBV5-6 and J is TRBJ2-3; D ambiguous. Per the germline V gene, CDR1 is SGHDT and CDR2 is YYEEEE. This CDR3 contains 13 residues. The ends were cut back, 4 bases at V and 0 bases at J, with 6 bases in the middle. The CDR3 region has the DNA TGTGCCAGCAGCCCAACAAGCACAGATACGCAGTATTTT. Translation: CASSPTSTDTQYF.

V gene TRBV5-4 combines with J gene TRBJ2-7, with D maybe TRBD2 (7 bases). Trimming removed 1 base at V and 6 bases at J, with 14 bases between. Germline V CDR1 and CDR2: SGHNT, YYREEE (reference sequence). CDR3 length: 14 amino acids. DNA of the CDR3: TGTGCCAGCAGCTTGCGCGGGGGCTTGGGCGAGCAGTACTTC. Translation gives CASSLRGGLGEQYF.

The V and J genes are TRBV19 and TRBJ2-5, with 8 bases aligning to TRBD2. Germline V gives CDR1 LNHDA, CDR2 SQIVND (reference sequence). The CDR3 has 15 residues. V gave up 7 bases and J gave up 5 bases; unmatched junction bases: 12. The CDR3 bases are TGTGCCAGTACCTATAGCGGGGCCACAGGGGAGACCCAGTACTTC. Translation: CASTYSGATGETQYF.

Concerning this clone: Different DNA sequences within this sample yield the same CDR3. The rearrangement joins TRBV19 to TRBJ1-1; D is unresolved. Germline values: CDR1 LNHDA, CDR2 SQIVND (reference sequence). CDR3 size: 15 residues. Between the trimmed V and J ends, which lost 7 bases and 5 bases, there was a span of 20 bases. CDR3 in amino acids: CASIPPGSWGTEAFF. The CDR3 nucleotides read TGTGCCAGTATCCCTCCCGGGTCCTGGGGAACTGAAGCTTTCTTT.

The chain recombines TRBV5-1 with TRBJ2-2; maybe TRBD1 (6 bases). The CDR3 sequence is 16 residues long. Germline V gene sequence: CDR1 SGHRS, CDR2 YFSETQ. V lost 4 bases and J 7 bases, leaving 20 bases between the germline ends. The DNA for the CDR3 is TGCGCCAGCAGCCCGGATTCAGGGGCCCGCGGCGGGGAGCTGTTTTTT. This sequence encodes CASSPDSGARGGELFF.

This chain connects TRBV19 to TRBJ1-2; D unresolved. The V gene lost 2 bases and the J gene lost 4 bases, with 5 bases spanning the gap. The CDR3 extends over 12 amino acids. From germline, CDR1 is LNHDA and CDR2 SQIVND (reference sequence). The CDR3 region is CASSIRSYGYTF. The CDR3, as DNA: TGTGCCAGTAGTATACGGAGCTATGGCTACACCTTC.

The rearrangement joins TRBV10-2 to TRBJ1-5; D gene uncertain. Germline CDR1 is WSHSY and CDR2 is SAAADI. V lost 7 bases to trimming and J lost 5 bases, with 15 bases between them. There are 14 residues in the CDR3. CDR3 in amino acids: CASTPSRFDQPQHF. The CDR3 region has the DNA TGCGCCAGCACGCCGAGCAGATTTGATCAGCCCCAGCATTTT.

The chain joins TRBV5-6 to TRBJ2-5; perhaps TRBD1 as D (5 bases). The germline V and J ends were trimmed by 3 bases and 1 base, with 10 bases remaining between them. There are 14 residues in the CDR3. Germline values: CDR1 SGHDT, CDR2 YYEEEE. The CDR3 region has the DNA TGTGCCAGCAGCTCACTGACAGCCCAAGAGACCCAGTACTTC. Protein: CASSSLTAQETQYF.

The genes are TRBV6-5 and TRBJ2-7; possibly TRBD2 for D (5 bases). Germline-derived CDR1 and CDR2 are MNHEY and SVGAGI. The V gene lost 0 bases and the J gene lost 0 bases, with 6 bases spanning the gap. The CDR3 runs to 14 residues. The CDR3 loop is CASSYSGVSYEQYF. The CDR3 DNA sequence: TGTGCCAGCAGTTACTCCGGGGTCTCCTACGAGCAGTACTTC.

CDR3 nucleotides: TGCGCCAGCAGCAGGGGACAGAACAATGAGCAGTTCTTC. It yields the protein CASSRGQNNEQFF. This chain joins TRBV5-1 and TRBJ2-1; 7 nucleotides align to TRBD1. This CDR3 has 13 amino acids. Germline V gives CDR1 SGHRS, CDR2 YFSETQ. The ends lost 4 bases at V and 5 bases at J; junction bases unmatched: 3.

This sequence joins TRBV11-2 and TRBJ1-5; 7 bases map to TRBD1. V trimming: 0 bases; J trimming: 7 bases; junction bases outside the gene matches: 6. Looked up from germline, CDR1 is SGHAT and CDR2 is FQNNGV. The CDR3 contains 15 residues. Here the CDR3 reads CASSLDQGVGQPQHF. The CDR3, as DNA: TGTGCCAGCAGCTTAGATCAGGGGGTTGGGCAGCCCCAGCATTTT.

The CDR3 bases are TGTGCCAGCAGCTCACGGACTAGCGGGACTTACAATGAGCAGTTCTTC. This translates into CASSSRTSGTYNEQFF. The chain recombines TRBV9 with TRBJ2-1; 12 bases match TRBD2. Germline loops: CDR1 SGDLS, CDR2 YYNGEE. CDR3 length: 16 residues. Losses at the gene ends were 4 bases for V and 4 bases for J; bases not matched to a gene: 6.

The chain recombines TRBV9 with TRBJ2-2; D gene ambiguous. The V end lost 4 bases, the J end lost 1 base, and 8 bases lay between the germline ends. Germline assignment: CDR1 SGDLS and CDR2 YYNGEE. This CDR3 region has 14 residues. The CDR3 loop reads CASSQTGNTGELFF. The CDR3 nucleotides read TGTGCCAGCAGCCAAACGGGGAACACCGGGGAGCTGTTTTTT.

The chain recombines TRBV11-2 with TRBJ1-2, with D possibly being TRBD1 (6 bases). Germline V gene lookup returns CDR1 SGHAT and CDR2 FQNNGV. V shed 5 bases and J shed 8 bases, with 21 bases lying between them. The CDR3 totals 15 residues. CDR3 loop: CASSPRVVFRGGYTF. CDR3 in DNA: TGTGCCAGCAGCCCCCGGGTTGTTTTCAGGGGAGGCTACACCTTC.

This clone was seen just once. The CDR3 sequence: CASSQSWVGLRADTQYF. The DNA for the CDR3 is TGTGCCAGCAGCCAAAGTTGGGTAGGGCTCCGGGCAGATACGCAGTATTTT. The rearrangement uses TRBV14 and TRBJ2-3; the D is unclear. Germline CDR1 is SGHDN and CDR2 is FVKESK. The CDR3 sequence is 17 residues long. The ends were cut back, 2 bases at V and 4 bases at J, with 19 bases in the middle.

The rearrangement links TRBV28 to TRBJ2-7, with TRBD1 matching 9 bases. CDR1 and CDR2 (germline): MDHEN, SYDVKM. Trimming cost V 6 bases and J 0 bases; bases outside gene matches: 6. The CDR3 extends over 15 amino acids. The CDR3 DNA reads TGTGCCAGCAGGAGGGGGGACAGGGCCTCCTACGAGCAGTACTTC. It codes for CASRRGDRASYEQYF.